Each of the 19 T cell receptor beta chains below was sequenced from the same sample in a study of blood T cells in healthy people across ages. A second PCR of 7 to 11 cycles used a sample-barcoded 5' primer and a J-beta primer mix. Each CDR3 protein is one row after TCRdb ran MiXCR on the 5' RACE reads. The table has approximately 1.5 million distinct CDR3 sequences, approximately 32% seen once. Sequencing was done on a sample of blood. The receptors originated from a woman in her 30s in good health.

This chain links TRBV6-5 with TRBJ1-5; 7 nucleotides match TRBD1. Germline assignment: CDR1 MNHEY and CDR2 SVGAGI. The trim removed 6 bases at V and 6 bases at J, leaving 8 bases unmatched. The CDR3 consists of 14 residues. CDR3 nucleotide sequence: TGTGCCAGCAGCAACAGGGGATTCGGTCAGCCCCAGCATTTT. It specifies CASSNRGFGQPQHF.

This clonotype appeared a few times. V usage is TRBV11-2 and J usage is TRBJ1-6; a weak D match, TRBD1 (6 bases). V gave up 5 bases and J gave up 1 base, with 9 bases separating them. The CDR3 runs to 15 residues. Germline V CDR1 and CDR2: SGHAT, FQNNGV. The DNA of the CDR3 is TGTGCCAGCAGCGTGCAGGGGTCCTATAATTCACCCCTCCACTTT. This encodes CASSVQGSYNSPLHF.

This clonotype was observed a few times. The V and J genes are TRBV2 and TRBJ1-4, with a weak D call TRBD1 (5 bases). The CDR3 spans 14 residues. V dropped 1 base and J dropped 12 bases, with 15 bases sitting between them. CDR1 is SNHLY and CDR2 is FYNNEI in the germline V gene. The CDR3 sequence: CASSEGRGQAELFF. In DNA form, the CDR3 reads TGTGCCAGCAGTGAAGGGCGGGGCCAGGCAGAACTGTTTTTT.

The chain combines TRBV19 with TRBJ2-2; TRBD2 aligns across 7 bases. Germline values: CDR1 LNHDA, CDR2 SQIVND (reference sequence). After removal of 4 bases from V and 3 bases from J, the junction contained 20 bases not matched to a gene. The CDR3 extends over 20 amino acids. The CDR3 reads CASSTGNRDYSKRDTGELFF. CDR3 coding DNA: TGTGCCAGTAGTACAGGGAACCGGGACTATTCGAAGAGGGACACCGGGGAGCTGTTTTTT.

CDR3 in amino acids: CASSPRGSSEDGEQFF. In nucleotides, the CDR3 is TGTGCCAGCAGCCCCCGGGGGTCTAGCGAGGACGGCGAGCAGTTCTTC. This chain links TRBV11-1 with TRBJ2-1, with D perhaps matching TRBD2 (6 bases). V gave up 5 bases and J gave up 10 bases, with 24 bases separating them. Per germline, CDR1 SGHAT and CDR2 FQDESV (reference sequence). The CDR3 totals 16 residues.

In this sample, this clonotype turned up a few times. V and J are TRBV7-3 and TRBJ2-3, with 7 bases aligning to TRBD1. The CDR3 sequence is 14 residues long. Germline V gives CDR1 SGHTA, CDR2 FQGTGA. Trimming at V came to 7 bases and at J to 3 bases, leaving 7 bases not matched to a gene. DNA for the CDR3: TGTGCCAGCAACTCCGGGACAGTTACAGATACGCAGTATTTT. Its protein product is CASNSGTVTDTQYF. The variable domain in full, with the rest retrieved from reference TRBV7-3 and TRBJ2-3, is GAGVSQTPSNKVTEKGKYVELRCDPISGHTALYWYRQSLGQGPEFLIYFQGTGAADDSGLPNDRFFAVRPEGSVSTLKIQRTERGDSAVYLCASNSGTVTDTQYFGPGTRLTVL.

The CDR3 spells CASSLDGEVETQYF. The CDR3, as DNA: TGTGCCAGCAGTTTAGATGGAGAGGTAGAGACCCAGTACTTC. The V call is TRBV12-3 or TRBV12-4, the J call TRBJ2-5; D call uncertain. The CDR3 extends over 14 amino acids. The V end was cut by 1 base, the J end by 4 bases, with 10 bases between.

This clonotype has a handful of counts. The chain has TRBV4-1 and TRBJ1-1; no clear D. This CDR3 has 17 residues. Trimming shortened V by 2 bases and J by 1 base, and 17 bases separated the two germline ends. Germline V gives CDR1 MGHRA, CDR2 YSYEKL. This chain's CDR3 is CASSQIPTGRTNTEAFF. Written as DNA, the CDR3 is TGCGCCAGCAGCCAAATACCCACTGGGCGGACGAACACTGAAGCTTTCTTT.

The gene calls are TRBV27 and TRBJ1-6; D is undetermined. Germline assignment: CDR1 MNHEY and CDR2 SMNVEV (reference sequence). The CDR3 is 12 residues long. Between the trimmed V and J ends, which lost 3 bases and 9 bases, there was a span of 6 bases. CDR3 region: CASSFTASPLHF. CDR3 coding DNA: TGTGCCAGCAGTTTTACGGCTTCACCCCTCCACTTT.

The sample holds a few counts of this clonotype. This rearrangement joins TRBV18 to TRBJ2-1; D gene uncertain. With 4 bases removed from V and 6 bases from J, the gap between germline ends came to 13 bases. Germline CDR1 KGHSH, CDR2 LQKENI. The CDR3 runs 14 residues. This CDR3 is CASSRSALTNEQFF. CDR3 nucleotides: TGTGCCAGCTCACGGTCCGCCCTAACCAATGAGCAGTTCTTC.

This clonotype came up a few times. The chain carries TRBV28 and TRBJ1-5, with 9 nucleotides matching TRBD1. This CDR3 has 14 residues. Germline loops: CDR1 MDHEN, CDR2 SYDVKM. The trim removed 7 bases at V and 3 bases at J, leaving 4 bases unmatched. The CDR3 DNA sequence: TGTGCCAGCATTACAGGGGGCCACAATCAGCCCCAGCATTTT. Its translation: CASITGGHNQPQHF.

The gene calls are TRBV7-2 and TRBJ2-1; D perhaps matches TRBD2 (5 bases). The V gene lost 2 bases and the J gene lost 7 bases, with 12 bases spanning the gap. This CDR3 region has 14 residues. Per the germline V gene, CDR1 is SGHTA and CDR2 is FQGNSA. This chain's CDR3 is CASSLQAGVNEQFF. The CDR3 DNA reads TGTGCCAGCAGCTTACAAGCCGGGGTAAATGAGCAGTTCTTC.

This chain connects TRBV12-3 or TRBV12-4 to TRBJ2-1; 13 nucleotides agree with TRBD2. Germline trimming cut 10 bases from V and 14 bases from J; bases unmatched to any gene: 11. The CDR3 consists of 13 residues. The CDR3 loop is CATADTSGRGKFF. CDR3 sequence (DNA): TGTGCCACAGCAGATACTAGCGGGAGGGGTAAGTTCTTC.

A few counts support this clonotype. CDR3 DNA: TGCAGTGCTATTCGGGACCCCACAGATACGCAGTATTTT. Translation gives CSAIRDPTDTQYF. The chain carries TRBV20-1 and TRBJ2-3; D tentatively fits TRBD1 or TRBD2 (5 bases each). V lost 4 bases, J lost 2 bases, and 10 bases lay in between. The V gene's germline CDR1 is DFQATT and CDR2 SNEGSKA (reference sequence). This CDR3 region has 13 residues.

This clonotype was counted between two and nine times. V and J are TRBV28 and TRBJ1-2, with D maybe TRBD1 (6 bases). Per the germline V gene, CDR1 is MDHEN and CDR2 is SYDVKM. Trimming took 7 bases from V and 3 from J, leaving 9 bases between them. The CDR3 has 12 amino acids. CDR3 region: CASTGQHYGYTF. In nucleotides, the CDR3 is TGTGCCAGCACAGGACAGCACTATGGCTACACCTTC.

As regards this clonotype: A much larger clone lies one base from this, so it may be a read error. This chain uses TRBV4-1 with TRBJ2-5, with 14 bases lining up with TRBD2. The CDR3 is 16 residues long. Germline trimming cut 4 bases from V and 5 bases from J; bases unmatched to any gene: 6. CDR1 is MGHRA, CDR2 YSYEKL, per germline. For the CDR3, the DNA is TGCGCCAGCAGCCGAGCTCGGACTAGCGGGGGGGAGACCCAGTACTTC. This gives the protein CASSRARTSGGETQYF.

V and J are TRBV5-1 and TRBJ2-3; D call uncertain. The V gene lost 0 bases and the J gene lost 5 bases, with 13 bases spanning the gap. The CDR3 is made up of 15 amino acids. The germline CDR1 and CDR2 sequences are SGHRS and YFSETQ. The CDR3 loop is CASSLGPNIGDTQYF. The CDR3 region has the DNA TGCGCCAGCAGCTTGGGCCCTAACATTGGAGATACGCAGTATTTT.

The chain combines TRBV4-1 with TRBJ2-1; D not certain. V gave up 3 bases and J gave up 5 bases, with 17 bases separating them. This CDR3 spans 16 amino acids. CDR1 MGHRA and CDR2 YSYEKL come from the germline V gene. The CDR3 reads CASSHQRRSWDNEQFF. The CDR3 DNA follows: TGCGCCAGCAGCCACCAGCGCCGGTCATGGGACAATGAGCAGTTCTTC.

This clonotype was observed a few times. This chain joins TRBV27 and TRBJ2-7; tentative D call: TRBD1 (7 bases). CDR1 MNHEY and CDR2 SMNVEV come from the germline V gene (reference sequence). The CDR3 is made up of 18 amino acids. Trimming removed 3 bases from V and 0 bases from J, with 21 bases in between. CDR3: CASSFGGKTRGPSYEQYF. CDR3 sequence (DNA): TGTGCCAGCAGTTTCGGGGGTAAGACAAGGGGGCCCTCCTACGAGCAGTACTTC.